This passage covers 3 T cell receptor beta chains from one sample sequenced in a study of metastatic and nonmetastatic thyroid tumors. MiXCR reprocessed the PCR reads for TCRdb. The sample holds more than 9,500 clones, roughly 30% seen once. Until they underwent thyroid surgery, no patient had received any treatment. Material for sequencing was adjacent normal tissue. The receptors originated from a male donor with papillary thyroid cancer or a benign thyroid nodule (not recorded which). Some clones in this sample may be carry-over from other donors' samples.

With regard to this clone: An end of the junction does not agree with germline; a read error may underlie this. The chain joins TRBV27 to TRBJ2-2; no firm D call. Germline values: CDR1 MNHEY, CDR2 SMNVEV (reference sequence). CDR3 length: 15 residues. In DNA form, the CDR3 reads TGTGCCAGCAGTGAACGGGCGCAGAACGCCGGGGAGCTGTTTTTT. It encodes CASSERAQNAGELFF.

The genes are TRBV12-3 or TRBV12-4 and TRBJ2-7; a possible D gene is TRBD1 (5 bases). The V and J ends lost 5 bases and 6 bases respectively, with 17 bases between them. The CDR3 is made up of 14 amino acids. The CDR3 DNA follows: TGTGCCAGCAGTCCCGGCTCTCCAAGGGGCGAGCAGTACTTC. Its translation is CASSPGSPRGEQYF.

The chain links TRBV6-6 to TRBJ1-2; TRBD1 matches 8 bases. With V trimmed by 6 bases and J by 3 bases, 18 bases remained unmatched. The CDR3 has 18 amino acids. From germline, CDR1 is MNHNY and CDR2 SVGAGI (reference sequence). Written as DNA, the CDR3 is TGTGCCAGCAGCTTTTCCTCTTTGGGACAGGCGGGGGACTATGGCTACACCTTC. This translates into CASSFSSLGQAGDYGYTF.